This T cell receptor beta chain was sequenced during a study of human T cells and chemical hapten exposure (dated by TCRdb to 2020 to 2022). Regarding the research as a whole: For sensitization, 2% DPC in acetone was applied to an approximately 2 cm by approximately 2 cm area of upper inner arm skin. Patients additionally received weekly therapeutic DPC doses to the scalp throughout the approximately 25-week study period. Patch testing was performed on the upper back with Finn chambers containing 0.01% DPC, and the patch tests were scored after 6 days according to International Contact Dermatitis Research Group standards. The mostly female patient cohort included alopecia areata with under or over 50% scalp involvement, alopecia totalis and alopecia universalis. Libraries were pooled for sequencing, and variation in per-sample TCR yields was attributed mainly to small differences in library volumes within the pool. In alopecia patients, the study followed how the peripheral blood TCR repertoire changed in vivo over primary and secondary sensitization to diphenylcyclopropenone (DPC), a hapten. Blood samples were taken from patients before sensitization (week 0) and at 2, 6 and about 24 weeks after DPC sensitization. Approximately 28 alopecia patients gave blood for TCR sequencing at one to four time points (pre-sensitization, 2, 6 and 24 weeks). Study-wide findings and limitations: Because all patients had alopecia, a presumed autoimmune disease, the immune response of the patients might differ from that of healthy individuals. Significantly more large CDR3 similarity clusters were formed by expanded TCRs than by pre-sensitization or healthy control sets, consistent with antigen-driven responses. The number of TCRs above 1 in 1000 frequency did not change with DPC sensitization; there was no evidence of global repertoire structure alterations. The number of PT1 expanded TCRs positively correlated with patch test score, significant at thresholds 8, 16 and 32 but not 4. Repeated subsampling changed both the strength of the expansion versus patch-test correlation and the threshold at which that correlation became significant.

This clonotype has a count of ten or more. This receptor's antigen is unknown. No base qualities exist here, and no much larger clone lies one base off it. This sample's time point label indicates: patch test 1, 2 weeks after DPC sensitization. The sample's treatment or condition label is to be understood as: therapeutic diphenylcyclopropenone sensitization with weekly scalp DPC. At every patch-test visit, the blood draw took place before the patch test was put on. Patients were considered eligible if aged 18 to 70, diagnosed with alopecia and deemed suitable for DPC therapy, and patients were excluded if pregnant. Total RNA was extracted from unfractionated whole blood collected in Tempus Blood RNA tubes. From a lookup of the germline V gene, CDR1 and CDR2 are MDHEN and SYDVKM. Ends trimmed: V by 10 bases, J by 4 bases; bases unmatched to a gene: 3. From its cysteine to its phenylalanine, the CDR3 spans 13 amino acids. Left in the record is the CDR3 DNA by itself, 39 bases read in frame from the first base.

Libraries were constructed by RACE. Instrument on record: NextSeq 500. During library preparation, unique molecular identifiers were attached to individual cDNA molecules so that TCRs could be counted quantitatively and reproducibly. Each blood RNA sample was used to sequence both TCR alpha and TCR beta chains. The study's processing was this. The median number of TCRs per sample was some 100,000, ranging from about 23,224 to 750,000. The Decombinator software suite was used to annotate the V, J and CDR3 of the TCR reads. For PS versus PT1 abundance plots, all samples were subsampled to the same number of TCRs (28,000). Expanded TCRs were defined as absent before sensitization and observed at least eight times at the 2-week time point. TCRdb handled the public reads itself, with Q25 trimming in fastp and clone calling in MiXCR, and kept productive beta chains. Each CDR3 protein gets just one entry, which takes the most common genes and DNA from the rows behind it. TCRdb, not the authors, supplied the V and J calls. This sample has just under 350,000 distinct CDR3 sequences in its table, and around 6.9% of those were observed once. The top ten hold 8.4% of the sample.

This TCR derives from a woman aged 18-29 years with alopecia areata. Some clones in this sample may be carry-over from other donors' samples. Sequenced here: whole blood, sampled in connection with sensitization to the hapten diphenylcyclopropenone (DPC). Recombination joined TRBV28 with TRBJ2-3, with 12 bases in between that match TRBD2. CDR3 reads: CATSGGAADTQYF. The DNA sequence follows: TGTGCCACTAGCGGGGGGGCCGCAGATACGCAGTATTTT.